The sequence of this T cell receptor beta chain was determined in a study of beta chain features in type 1 diabetes. Study summary: The patient and healthy donor groups were comparable for age, gender and cell yields. Study findings and constraints: In every one of the four CD4+ subsets, TCRB CDR3s were moderately but significantly shorter in Type 1 diabetes patients. A cDNA-based sequencing approach could over-represent cells with high TCR expression.

As to this clone: Antigen specificity is unknown.

The CDR3 runs to 13 residues. The germline V gene has CDR1 SGDLS and CDR2 YYNGEE. V dropped 0 bases and J dropped 5 bases, with 6 bases sitting between them. The isolated RNA, all of it, was reverse transcribed, so expressed TCRB transcripts were what got sequenced. Assay used: immunoSEQ multiplex PCR; TCRdb lists only in-frame clones, some missing. The sample shows a few hundred thousand clones, 16% of them seen only once. Sort purity for all populations was recorded as exceeding 98%. The V and J genes are TRBV9 and TRBJ1-5; no firm D call. Sample: naive CD4+ T cells from blood. This TCR was recovered from a young man with type 1 diabetes. CDR3 in amino acids: CASSVASYQPQHF. CDR3 DNA: TGTGCCAGCAGCGTAGCGTCGTATCAGCCCCAGCATTTT.